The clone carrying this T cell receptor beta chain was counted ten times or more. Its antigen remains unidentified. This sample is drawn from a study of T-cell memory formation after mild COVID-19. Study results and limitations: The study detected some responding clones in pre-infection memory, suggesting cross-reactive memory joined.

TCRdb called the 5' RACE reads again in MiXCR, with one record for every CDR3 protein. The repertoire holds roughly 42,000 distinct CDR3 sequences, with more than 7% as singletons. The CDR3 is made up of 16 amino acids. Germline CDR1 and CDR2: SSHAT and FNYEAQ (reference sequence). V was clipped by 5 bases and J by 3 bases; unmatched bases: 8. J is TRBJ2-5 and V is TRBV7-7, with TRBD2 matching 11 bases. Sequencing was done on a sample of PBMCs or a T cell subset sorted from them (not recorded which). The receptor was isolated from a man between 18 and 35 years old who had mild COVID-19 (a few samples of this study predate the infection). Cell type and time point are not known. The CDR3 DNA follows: TGTGCCAGCAGCGCCACCCTGGGACTAGCGGAAGAGACCCAGTACTTC. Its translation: CASSATLGLAEETQYF.